This T cell receptor beta chain derives from a study of blood T cell repertoires in COVID-19. Across the study: The United States, Italy and Spain were the sources of the acute and convalescent COVID-19 samples.

Produced via immunoSEQ multiplex PCR; TCRdb's table is partial and in-frame only. The data show fewer than 600,000 clones, roughly nine tenths seen once. This clone was recorded only once. Other DNA sequences in this sample translate to the same CDR3. This CDR3 is 15 amino acids long. V lost 1 base to trimming and J lost 2 bases, with 8 bases between them. The V gene's germline CDR1 is SEHNR and CDR2 FQNEAQ (reference sequence). The source material was peripheral blood. V gene TRBV7-9 combines with J gene TRBJ2-2, with a tentative D call TRBD1 (5 bases). This clonotype was obtained from a man in his late teens or twenties with COVID-19, enrolled during active disease. Here the CDR3 reads CASSLGQTNTGELFF. As DNA, the CDR3 is TGTGCCAGCAGCTTAGGACAGACCAACACCGGGGAGCTGTTTTTT.